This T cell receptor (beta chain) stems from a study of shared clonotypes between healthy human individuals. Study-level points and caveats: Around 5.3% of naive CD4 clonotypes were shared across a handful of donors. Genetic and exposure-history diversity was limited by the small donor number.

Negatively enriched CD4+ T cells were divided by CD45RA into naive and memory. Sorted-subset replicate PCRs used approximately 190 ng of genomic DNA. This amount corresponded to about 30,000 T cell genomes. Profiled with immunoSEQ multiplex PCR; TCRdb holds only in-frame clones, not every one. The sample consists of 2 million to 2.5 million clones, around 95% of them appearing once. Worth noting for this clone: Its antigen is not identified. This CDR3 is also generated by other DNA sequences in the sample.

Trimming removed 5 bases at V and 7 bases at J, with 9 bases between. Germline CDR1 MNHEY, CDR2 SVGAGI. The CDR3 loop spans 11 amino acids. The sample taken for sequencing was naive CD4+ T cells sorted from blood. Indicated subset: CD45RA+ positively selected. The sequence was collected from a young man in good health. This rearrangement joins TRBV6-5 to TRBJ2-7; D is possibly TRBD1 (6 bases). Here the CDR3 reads CASSQGNEQYF. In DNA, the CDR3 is TGTGCCAGCAGTCAGGGGAATGAGCAGTACTTC.